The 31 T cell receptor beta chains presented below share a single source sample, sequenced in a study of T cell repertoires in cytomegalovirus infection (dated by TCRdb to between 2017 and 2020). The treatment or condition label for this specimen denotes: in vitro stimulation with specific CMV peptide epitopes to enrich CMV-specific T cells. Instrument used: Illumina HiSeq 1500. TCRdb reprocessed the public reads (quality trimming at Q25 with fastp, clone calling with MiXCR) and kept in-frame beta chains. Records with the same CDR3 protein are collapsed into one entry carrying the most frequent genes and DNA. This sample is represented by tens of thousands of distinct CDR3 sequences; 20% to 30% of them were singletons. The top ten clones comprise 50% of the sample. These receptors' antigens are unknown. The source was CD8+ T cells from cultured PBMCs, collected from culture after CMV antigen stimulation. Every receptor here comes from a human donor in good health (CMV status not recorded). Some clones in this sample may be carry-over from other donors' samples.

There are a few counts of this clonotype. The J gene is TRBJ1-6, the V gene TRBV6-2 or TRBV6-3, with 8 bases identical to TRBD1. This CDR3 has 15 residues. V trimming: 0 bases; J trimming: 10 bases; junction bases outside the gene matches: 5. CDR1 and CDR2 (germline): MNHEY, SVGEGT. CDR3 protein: CASSYSDRETSPLHF. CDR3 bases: TGTGCCAGCAGTTACTCGGACAGGGAGACGTCACCCCTCCACTTT.

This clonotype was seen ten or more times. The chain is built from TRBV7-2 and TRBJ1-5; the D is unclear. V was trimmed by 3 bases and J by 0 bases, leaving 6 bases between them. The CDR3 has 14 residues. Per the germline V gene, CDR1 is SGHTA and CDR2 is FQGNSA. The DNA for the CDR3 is TGTGCCAGCAGCTTCTTCGATAGCAATCAGCCCCAGCATTTT. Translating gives CASSFFDSNQPQHF.

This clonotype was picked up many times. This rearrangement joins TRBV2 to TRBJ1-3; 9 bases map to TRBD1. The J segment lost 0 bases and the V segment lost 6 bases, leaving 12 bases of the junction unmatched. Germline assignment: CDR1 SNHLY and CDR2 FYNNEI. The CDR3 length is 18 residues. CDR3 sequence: CASRHDRDRDDSGNTIYF. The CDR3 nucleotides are TGTGCCAGCAGGCACGACCGGGACAGGGACGACTCTGGAAACACCATATATTTT. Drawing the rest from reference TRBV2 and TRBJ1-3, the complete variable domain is EPEVTQTPSHQVTQMGQEVILRCVPISNHLYFYWYRQILGQKVEFLVSFYNNEISEKSEIFDDQFSVERPDGSNFTLKIRSTKLEDSAMYFCASRHDRDRDDSGNTIYFGEGSWLTVV.

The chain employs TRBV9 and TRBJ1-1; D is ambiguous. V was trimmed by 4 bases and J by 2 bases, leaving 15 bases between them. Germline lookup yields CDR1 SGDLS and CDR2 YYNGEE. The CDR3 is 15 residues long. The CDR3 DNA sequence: TGTGCCAGCAGCCCCGACGGGGTCTCAAACACTGAAGCTTTCTTT. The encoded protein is CASSPDGVSNTEAFF.

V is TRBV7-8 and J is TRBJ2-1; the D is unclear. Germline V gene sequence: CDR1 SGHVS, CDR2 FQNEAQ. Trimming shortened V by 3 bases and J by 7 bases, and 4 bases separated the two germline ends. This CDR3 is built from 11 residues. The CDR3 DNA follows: TGTGCCAGCAGCTTTGCGAATGAGCAGTTCTTC. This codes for CASSFANEQFF. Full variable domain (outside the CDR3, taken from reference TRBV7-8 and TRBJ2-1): GAGVSQSPRYKVAKRGQDVALRCDPISGHVSLFWYQQALGQGPEFLTYFQNEAQLDKSGLPSDRFFAERPEGSVSTLKIQRTQQEDSAVYLCASSFANEQFFGPGTRLTVL.

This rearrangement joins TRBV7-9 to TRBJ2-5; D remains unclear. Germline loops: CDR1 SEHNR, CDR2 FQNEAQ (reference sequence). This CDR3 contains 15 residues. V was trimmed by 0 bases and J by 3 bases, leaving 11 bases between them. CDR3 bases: TGTGCCAGCAGCTTAGCCGGGCCAGATAAAGAGACCCAGTACTTC. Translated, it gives CASSLAGPDKETQYF.

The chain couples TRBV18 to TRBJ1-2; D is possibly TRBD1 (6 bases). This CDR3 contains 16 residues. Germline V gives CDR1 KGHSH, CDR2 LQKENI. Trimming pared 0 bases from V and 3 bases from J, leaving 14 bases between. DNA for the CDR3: TGTGCCAGCTCACCACCCCTGGCGGACAGCTACTATGGCTACACCTTC. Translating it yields CASSPPLADSYYGYTF.

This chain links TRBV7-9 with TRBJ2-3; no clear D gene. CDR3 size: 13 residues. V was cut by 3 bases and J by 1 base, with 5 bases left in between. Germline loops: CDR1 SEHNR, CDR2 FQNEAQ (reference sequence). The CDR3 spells CASSFPGTDTQYF. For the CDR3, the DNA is TGTGCCAGCAGCTTTCCCGGCACAGATACGCAGTATTTT.

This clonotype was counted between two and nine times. The CDR3 DNA is TGTGCTAGTGGTTTGTGGGGAAGAGTCGGACCGAACACCGGGGAGCTGTTTTTT. It codes for CASGLWGRVGPNTGELFF. This sequence joins TRBV12-5 and TRBJ2-2; D unresolved. V shed 2 bases and J shed 0 bases, with 16 bases lying between them. The CDR3 consists of 18 residues. From germline, CDR1 is LGHNT and CDR2 FRNRAP.

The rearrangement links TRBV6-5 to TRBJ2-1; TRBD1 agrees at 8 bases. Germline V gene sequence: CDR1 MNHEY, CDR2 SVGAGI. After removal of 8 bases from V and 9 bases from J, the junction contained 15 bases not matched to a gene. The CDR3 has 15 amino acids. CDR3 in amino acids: CASAKTGTGGGEQFF. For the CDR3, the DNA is TGTGCCAGCGCCAAAACCGGGACAGGTGGAGGTGAGCAGTTCTTC.

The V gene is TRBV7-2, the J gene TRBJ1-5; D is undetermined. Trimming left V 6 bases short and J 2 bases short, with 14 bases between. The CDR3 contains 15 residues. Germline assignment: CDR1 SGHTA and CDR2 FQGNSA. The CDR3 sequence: CASSLGVYGNQPQHF. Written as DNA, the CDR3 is TGTGCCAGCAGTTTGGGTGTGTATGGCAATCAGCCCCAGCATTTT.

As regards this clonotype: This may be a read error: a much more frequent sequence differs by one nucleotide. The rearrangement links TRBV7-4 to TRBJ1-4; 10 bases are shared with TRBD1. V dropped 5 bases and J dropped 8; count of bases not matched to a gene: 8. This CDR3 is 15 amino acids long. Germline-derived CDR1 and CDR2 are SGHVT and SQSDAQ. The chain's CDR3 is CASSRLTGGAEKLFF. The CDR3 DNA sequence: TGTGCCAGCAGCCGCCTGACAGGGGGCGCCGAAAAACTGTTTTTT.

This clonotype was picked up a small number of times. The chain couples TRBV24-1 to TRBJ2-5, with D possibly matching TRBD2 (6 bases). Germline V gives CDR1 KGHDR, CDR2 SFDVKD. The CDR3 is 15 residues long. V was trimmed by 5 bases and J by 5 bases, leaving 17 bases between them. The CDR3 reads CATSAGLGTAETQYF. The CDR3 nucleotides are TGTGCCACCAGTGCCGGCTTGGGGACTGCTGAGACCCAGTACTTC.

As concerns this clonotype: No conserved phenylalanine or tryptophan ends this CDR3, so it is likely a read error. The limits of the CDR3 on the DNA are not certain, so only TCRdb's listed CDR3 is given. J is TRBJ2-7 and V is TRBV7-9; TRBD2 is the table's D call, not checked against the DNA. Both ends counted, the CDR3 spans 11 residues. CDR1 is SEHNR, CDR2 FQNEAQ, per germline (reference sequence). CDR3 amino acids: CASIPSGRAIS.

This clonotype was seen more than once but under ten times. CDR3 sequence: CASSPRADWSQHF. The CDR3 bases are TGTGCCAGCAGCCCCAGAGCTGACTGGAGCCAGCATTTT. V is TRBV7-9 and J is TRBJ1-5; D unclear. This CDR3 has 13 amino acids. V was shortened by 5 bases and J by 12 bases, with 17 bases between the two germline ends. CDR1 is SEHNR and CDR2 is FQNEAQ in the germline V gene (reference sequence).

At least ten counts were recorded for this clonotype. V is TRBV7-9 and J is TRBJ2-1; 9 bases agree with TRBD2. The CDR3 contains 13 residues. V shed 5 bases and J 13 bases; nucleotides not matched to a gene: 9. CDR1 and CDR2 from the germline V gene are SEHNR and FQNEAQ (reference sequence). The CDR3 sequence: CASSPTSGGPQFF. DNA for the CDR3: TGTGCCAGCAGCCCGACTAGCGGAGGGCCCCAGTTCTTC.

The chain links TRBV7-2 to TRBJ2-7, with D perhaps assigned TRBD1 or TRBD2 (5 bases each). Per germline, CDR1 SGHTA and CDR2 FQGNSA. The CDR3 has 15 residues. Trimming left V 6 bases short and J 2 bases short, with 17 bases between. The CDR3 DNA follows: TGTGCCAGCAGAAACGGGACCTCTTTCACCTACGAGCAGTACTTC. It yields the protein CASRNGTSFTYEQYF. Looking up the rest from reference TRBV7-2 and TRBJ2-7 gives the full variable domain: GAGVSQSPSNKVTEKGKDVELRCDPISGHTALYWYRQSLGQGLEFLIYFQGNSAPDKSGLPSDRFSAERTGGSVSTLTIQRTQQEDSAVYLCASRNGTSFTYEQYFGPGTRLTVT.

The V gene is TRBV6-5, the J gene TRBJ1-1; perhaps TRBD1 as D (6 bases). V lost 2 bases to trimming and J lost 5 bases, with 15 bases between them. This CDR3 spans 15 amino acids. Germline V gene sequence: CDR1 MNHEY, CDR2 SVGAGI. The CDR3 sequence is CASSYGAGVETEAFF. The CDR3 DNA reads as TGTGCCAGCAGTTACGGGGCAGGGGTGGAGACTGAAGCTTTCTTT.

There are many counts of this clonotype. The CDR3: CASSPPDRIYGYTF. The CDR3 bases are TGTGCCAGCAGCCCTCCGGACAGAATCTATGGCTACACCTTC. This chain joins TRBV7-8 and TRBJ1-2; possibly TRBD1 for D (6 bases). The germline V and J ends were trimmed by 5 bases and 4 bases, with 14 bases remaining between them. The CDR3 extends over 14 amino acids. Germline-derived CDR1 and CDR2 are SGHVS and FQNEAQ.

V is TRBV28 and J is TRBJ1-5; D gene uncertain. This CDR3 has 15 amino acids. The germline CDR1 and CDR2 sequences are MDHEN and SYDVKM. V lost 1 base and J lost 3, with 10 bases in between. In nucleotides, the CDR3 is TGTGCCAGCAGTTTATCTGGGGAGAACAATCAGCCCCAGCATTTT. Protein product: CASSLSGENNQPQHF.

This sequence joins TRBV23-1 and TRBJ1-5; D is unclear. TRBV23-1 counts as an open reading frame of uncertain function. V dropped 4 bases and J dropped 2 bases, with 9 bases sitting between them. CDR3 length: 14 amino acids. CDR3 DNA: TGCGCCAGCAGTCGGCCGGGTCGCAATCAGCCCCAGCATTTT. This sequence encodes CASSRPGRNQPQHF.

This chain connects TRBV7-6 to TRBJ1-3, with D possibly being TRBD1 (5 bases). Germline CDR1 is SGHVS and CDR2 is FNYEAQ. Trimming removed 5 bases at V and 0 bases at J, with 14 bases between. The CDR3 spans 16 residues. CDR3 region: CASSPRTGGSGNTIYF. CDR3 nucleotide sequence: TGTGCCAGCAGCCCCCGGACGGGGGGCTCTGGAAACACCATATATTTT.

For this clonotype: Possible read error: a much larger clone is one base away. The CDR3 DNA sequence: TGTGTCAGCAGTTCGGGGGGGTTGGCTAACTATGGCTACACCTTC. Translated: CVSSSGGLANYGYTF. This rearrangement joins TRBV6-8 to TRBJ1-2; D is perhaps TRBD1 (5 bases). This CDR3 is 15 amino acids long. The germline V gene has CDR1 MNHGY and CDR2 SAAAGT.

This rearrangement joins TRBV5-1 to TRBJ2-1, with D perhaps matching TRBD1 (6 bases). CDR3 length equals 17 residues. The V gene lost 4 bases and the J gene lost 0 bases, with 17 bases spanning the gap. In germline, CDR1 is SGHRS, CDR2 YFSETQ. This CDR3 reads CASSDRTTGLSYNEQFF. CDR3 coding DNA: TGCGCCAGCAGCGATCGGACCACAGGGCTCTCCTACAATGAGCAGTTCTTC.

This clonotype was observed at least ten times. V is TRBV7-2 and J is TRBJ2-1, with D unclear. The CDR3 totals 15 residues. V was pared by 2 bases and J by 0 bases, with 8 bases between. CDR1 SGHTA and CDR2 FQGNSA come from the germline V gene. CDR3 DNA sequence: TGTGCCAGCAGCTTAAGGTCCAGCTCCTACAATGAGCAGTTCTTC. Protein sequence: CASSLRSSSYNEQFF.

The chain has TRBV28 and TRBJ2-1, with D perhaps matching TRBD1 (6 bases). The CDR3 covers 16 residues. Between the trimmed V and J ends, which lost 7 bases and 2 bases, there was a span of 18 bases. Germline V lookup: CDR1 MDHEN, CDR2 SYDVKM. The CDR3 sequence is CASTAPGVTPYNEQFF. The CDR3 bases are TGTGCCAGCACCGCCCCAGGGGTGACCCCCTACAATGAGCAGTTCTTC.

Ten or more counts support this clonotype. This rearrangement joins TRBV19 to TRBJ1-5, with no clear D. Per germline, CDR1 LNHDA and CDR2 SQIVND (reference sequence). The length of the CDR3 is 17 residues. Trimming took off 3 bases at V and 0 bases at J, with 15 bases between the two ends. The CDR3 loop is CASSISFSYDSNQPQHF. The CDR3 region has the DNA TGTGCCAGTAGTATCTCCTTCTCTTATGATAGCAATCAGCCCCAGCATTTT.

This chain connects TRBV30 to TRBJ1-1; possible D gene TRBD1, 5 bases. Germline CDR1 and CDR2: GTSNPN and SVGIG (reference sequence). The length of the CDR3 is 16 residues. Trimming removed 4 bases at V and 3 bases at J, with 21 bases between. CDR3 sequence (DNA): TGTGCCTGGATCCCCCGCACCAAGGGGACCTACACTGAAGCTTTCTTT. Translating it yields CAWIPRTKGTYTEAFF.

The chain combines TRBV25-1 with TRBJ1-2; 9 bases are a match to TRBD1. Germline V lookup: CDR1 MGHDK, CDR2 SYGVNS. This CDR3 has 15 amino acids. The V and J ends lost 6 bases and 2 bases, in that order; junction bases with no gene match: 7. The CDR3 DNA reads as TGTGCCAGCAGGACTACAGGGGGCTTAAACTATGGCTACACCTTC. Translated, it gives CASRTTGGLNYGYTF.

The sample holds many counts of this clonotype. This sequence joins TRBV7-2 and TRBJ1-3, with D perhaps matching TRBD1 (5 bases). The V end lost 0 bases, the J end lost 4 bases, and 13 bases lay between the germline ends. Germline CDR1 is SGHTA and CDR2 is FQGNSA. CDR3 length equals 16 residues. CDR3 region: CASSLAGWGRGNTIYF. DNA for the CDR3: TGTGCCAGCAGCTTAGCCGGATGGGGCCGGGGAAACACCATATATTTT.

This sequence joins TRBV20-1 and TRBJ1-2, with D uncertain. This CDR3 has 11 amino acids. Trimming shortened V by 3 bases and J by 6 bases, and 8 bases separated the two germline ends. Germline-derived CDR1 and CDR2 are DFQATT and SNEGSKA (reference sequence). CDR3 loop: CSARWTHGYTF. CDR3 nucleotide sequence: TGCAGTGCTAGGTGGACCCATGGCTACACCTTC.